This T cell receptor (beta chain) was sequenced in a study of shared clonotypes between healthy human individuals. General study results and limits: An anticipated effect of sequencing depth on clonotype sharing among donors was recognized.

With respect to this clone: Antigen unknown.

Into CD45RA+ naive and CD45RA-negative memory subsets, the CD4+ cells were split. TCRdb keeps only in-frame clones here, not all; method: immunoSEQ multiplex PCR. The sample includes millions of clones, about 92% of them seen just once. The V gene end was trimmed by 0 bases and the J gene end by 5 bases; junction bases not matched to a gene: 4. Germline CDR1 SGHRS, CDR2 YFSETQ. The CDR3 covers 16 residues. The sequencing sample was made of naive CD4+ T cells sorted from blood. The subset here: CD45RA+ positively selected. The chain links TRBV5-1 to TRBJ2-1; 11 nucleotides agree with TRBD2. The TCR sequence derives from a man between 18 and 35 years old in good health. The CDR3 reads CASSLALAGGNNEQFF. For the CDR3, the DNA is TGCGCCAGCAGCTTGGCCCTAGCGGGAGGAAACAATGAGCAGTTCTTC.